This T cell receptor (beta chain) stems from a study of post-analysis software for immune sequencing data. Findings and limits, study-wide: In patients, TRBV5-6, TRBV5-1 and TRBV20-1 belonged to roughly five TRBV segments found more frequently than in controls.

CDR1 and CDR2 (germline): LGHDT, YNNKEL (reference sequence). V was clipped by 3 bases and J by 1 base, with 9 bases between them. This CDR3 comprises 14 residues. Points on this clonotype: What it binds is not known.

Every TCR beta cDNA library bore unique molecular identifiers. TCRdb called the PCR reads again in MiXCR, with one record for every CDR3 protein. Of some 800,000 distinct CDR3 sequences in the sample, 46% are singletons; the top ten hold roughly 4.5%. J is TRBJ1-1 and V is TRBV3-1; possibly TRBD1 for D (5 bases). The sample was blood. The origin of this receptor is a girl under 18 with multiple sclerosis. The CDR3 DNA reads TGTGCCAGCAGCCACGGGGGGAAGAACACTGAAGCTTTCTTT. Translation gives CASSHGGKNTEAFF. Looking up the rest from reference TRBV3-1 and TRBJ1-1 gives the full variable domain: DTAVSQTPKYLVTQMGNDKSIKCEQNLGHDTMYWYKQDSKKFLKIMFSYNNKELIINETVPNRFSPKSPDKAHLNLHINSLELGDSAVYFCASSHGGKNTEAFFGQGTRLTVV.